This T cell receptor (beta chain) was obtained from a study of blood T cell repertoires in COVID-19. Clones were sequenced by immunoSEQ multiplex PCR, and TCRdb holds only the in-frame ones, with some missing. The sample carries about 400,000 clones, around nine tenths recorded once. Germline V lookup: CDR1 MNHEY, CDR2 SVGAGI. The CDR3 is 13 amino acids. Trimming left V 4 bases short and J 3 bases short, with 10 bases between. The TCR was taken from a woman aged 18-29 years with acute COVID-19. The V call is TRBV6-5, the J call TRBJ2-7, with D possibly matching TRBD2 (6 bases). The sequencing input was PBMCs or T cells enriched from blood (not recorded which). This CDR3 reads CASSWRGGYEQYF. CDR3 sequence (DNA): TGTGCCAGCAGTTGGAGGGGAGGCTACGAGCAGTACTTC.